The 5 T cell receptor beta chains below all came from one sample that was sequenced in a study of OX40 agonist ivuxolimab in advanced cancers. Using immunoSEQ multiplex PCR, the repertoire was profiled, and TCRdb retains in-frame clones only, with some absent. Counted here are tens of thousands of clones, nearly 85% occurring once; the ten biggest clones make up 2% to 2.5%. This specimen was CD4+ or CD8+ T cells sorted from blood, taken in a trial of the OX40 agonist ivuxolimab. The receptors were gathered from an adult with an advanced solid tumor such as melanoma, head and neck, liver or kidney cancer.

The DNA of the CDR3 is TGTGCCAGCTCACCGGGACAGGGCTCCGCGGAGCAGTTCTTC. This gives the protein CASSPGQGSAEQFF. This chain links TRBV18 with TRBJ2-1; 9 bases agree with TRBD1. This CDR3 is 14 amino acids long. The J segment lost 10 bases and the V segment lost 3 bases, leaving 7 bases of the junction unmatched. The germline gives CDR1 KGHSH, CDR2 LQKENI.

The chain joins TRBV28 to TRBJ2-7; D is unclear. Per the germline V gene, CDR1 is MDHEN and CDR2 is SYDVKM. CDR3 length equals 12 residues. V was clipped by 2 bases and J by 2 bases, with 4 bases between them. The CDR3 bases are TGTGCCAGCAGTTTAGAGCCCTACGAGCAGTACTTC. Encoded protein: CASSLEPYEQYF.

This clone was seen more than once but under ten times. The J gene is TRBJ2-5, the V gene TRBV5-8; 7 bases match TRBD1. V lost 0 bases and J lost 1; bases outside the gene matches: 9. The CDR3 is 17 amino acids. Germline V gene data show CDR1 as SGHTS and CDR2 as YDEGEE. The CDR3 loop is CASSLGGSAGGQETQYF. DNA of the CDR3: TGTGCCAGCAGCTTGGGAGGGTCGGCAGGGGGCCAAGAGACCCAGTACTTC.

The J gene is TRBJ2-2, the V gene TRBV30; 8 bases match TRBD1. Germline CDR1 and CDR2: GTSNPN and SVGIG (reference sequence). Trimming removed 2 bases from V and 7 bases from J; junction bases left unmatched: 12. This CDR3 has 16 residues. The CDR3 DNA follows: TGTGCCTGGAGTTTGAAGAGGACAGGGTTTAGCGGGGAGCTGTTTTTT. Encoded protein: CAWSLKRTGFSGELFF.

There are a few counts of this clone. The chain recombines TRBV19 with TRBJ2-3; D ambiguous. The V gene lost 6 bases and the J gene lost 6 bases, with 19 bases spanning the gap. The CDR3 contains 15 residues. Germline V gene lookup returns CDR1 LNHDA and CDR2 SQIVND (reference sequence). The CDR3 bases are TGTGCCAGTAGCCCGGGTGAGACTTTGGTTGATACGCAGTATTTT. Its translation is CASSPGETLVDTQYF.